One TCR beta chain is described in this entry. Amplification of TCR beta CDR3 regions was performed using RNA transcripts as template. The HTBI primer set served for first-round RT-PCR of the TCR CDR3. One entry per CDR3 protein, called by TCRdb with MiXCR from the multiplex PCR reads. Counted here are approximately 610,000 distinct CDR3 sequences, approximately 15% occurring once; the ten biggest clones make up more than 15%. Deletions cut 4 bases from V and 0 bases from J, with 10 bases between. The germline gives CDR1 MNHNS, CDR2 SASEGT. There are 14 residues in the CDR3. The data originate from a study of T cells in Graves' hyperthyroidism and ophthalmopathy.

J is TRBJ2-7 and V is TRBV6-1, with D possibly TRBD1 on 6 matching bases. This TCR came from a woman under 30 with Graves' hyperthyroidism. The sequenced sample was blood. DNA of the CDR3: TGTGCCAGCAGTGCGGACAGCGTCTCCTACGAGCAGTACTTC. Translating it yields CASSADSVSYEQYF.